This T cell receptor (beta chain) was sequenced for a study of OX40 agonist ivuxolimab in advanced cancers. Across the whole study: Antecedent anti-PD-1, anti-PD-L1 or anti-CTLA-4 therapy was permissible, with 35% to 40% having received some.

TCRdb's table, derived via immunoSEQ multiplex PCR, lists solely in-frame clones and lacks some. The sample has tens of thousands of clones, roughly 80% seen once. Study-level results: In CD8+ T cells, expanded clones were on average more numerous than in CD4+. At 0.1 to 3.0 mg/kg, CD4+ and CD8+ blood T cells expanded clonally by week 6.

Remarks on this clone: Its antigen remains unknown.

This CDR3 is 15 amino acids long. Germline-derived CDR1 and CDR2 are MGHRA and YSYEKL. The V end was cut by 3 bases, the J end by 7 bases, with 13 bases between. Source: CD4+ or CD8+ T cells sorted from blood, taken in a trial of the OX40 agonist ivuxolimab. The source is an adult with an advanced solid tumor such as melanoma, head and neck, liver or kidney cancer. The chain recombines TRBV4-1 with TRBJ1-6; D unresolved. CDR3: CASSQLHADNSPLHF. The CDR3 bases are TGCGCCAGCAGCCAGCTTCACGCAGACAATTCACCCCTCCACTTT.